This passage covers 19 T cell receptor beta chains from one sample sequenced in a study of blood T cell repertoires in COVID-19. TCRdb's copy holds only in-frame clones and misses some; the assay was immunoSEQ multiplex PCR. The table lists about 130,000 clones, 81% of them singletons, with roughly 15% in the top ten. The sample taken for sequencing was peripheral blood. The receptors originated from a man younger than 40 with COVID-19, enrolled during active disease.

The chain joins TRBV27 to TRBJ2-7, with D possibly TRBD2 on 8 matching bases. CDR3 length: 16 amino acids. Germline V gives CDR1 MNHEY, CDR2 SMNVEV (reference sequence). Trimming removed 5 bases from V and 2 bases from J, with 19 bases in between. The CDR3 DNA follows: TGTGCCAGCAGTAGGACCGGGACTAGGGGGCCCTACGAGCAGTACTTC. This gives the protein CASSRTGTRGPYEQYF.

V gene TRBV11-2 combines with J gene TRBJ1-5; D may be TRBD1 (6 bases). The germline V and J ends were trimmed by 5 bases and 6 bases, with 14 bases remaining between them. CDR3 length: 14 amino acids. Looked up from germline, CDR1 is SGHAT and CDR2 is FQNNGV. The CDR3 protein is CASSRGGSGQPQHF. In DNA, the CDR3 is TGTGCCAGCAGCCGGGGGGGCAGTGGTCAGCCCCAGCATTTT.

J is TRBJ2-2 and V is TRBV2; TRBD1 agrees at 8 bases. V shed 0 bases, J shed 3 bases, and the junction held 12 bases outside the gene matches. Germline V lookup: CDR1 SNHLY, CDR2 FYNNEI. CDR3 length: 19 residues. The DNA of the CDR3 is TGTGCCAGCAGTGAAGCTGTTAATCGGGACAGGCGGTACACCGGGGAGCTGTTTTTT. This encodes CASSEAVNRDRRYTGELFF.

J is TRBJ2-1 and V is TRBV5-1; TRBD2 matches at 11 bases. CDR3 length: 15 amino acids. Germline V gene lookup returns CDR1 SGHRS and CDR2 YFSETQ. J was trimmed by 4 bases and V by 3 bases; bases with no gene match: 3. The DNA for the CDR3 is TGCGCCAGCAGCTCAACTAGCGGGAGTTACAATGAGCAGTTCTTC. It specifies CASSSTSGSYNEQFF.

This clone turned up a few times. The CDR3 bases are TGCGCCAGCAGCGCGCGGGAGGGCTACGAGCAGTACTTC. It translates to CASSAREGYEQYF. The rearrangement uses TRBV5-1 and TRBJ2-7; 9 bases match TRBD2. CDR1 is SGHRS and CDR2 is YFSETQ in the germline V gene. The length of the CDR3 is 13 residues. V shed 4 bases and J 3 bases; nucleotides not matched to a gene: 2.

This chain connects TRBV5-5 to TRBJ1-4, with TRBD1 identical over 9 bases. The CDR3 extends over 14 amino acids. The V gene end was trimmed by 4 bases and the J gene end by 6 bases; junction bases not matched to a gene: 4. Germline lookup yields CDR1 SGHKS and CDR2 YYEKEE (reference sequence). The CDR3 loop reads CASSAGQGYEKLFF. Written as DNA, the CDR3 is TGTGCCAGCAGCGCGGGACAGGGTTATGAAAAACTGTTTTTT. Based on the CDR3 plus reference TRBV5-5 and TRBJ1-4, the full variable domain is DAGVTQSPTHLIKTRGQQVTLRCSPISGHKSVSWYQQVLGQGPQFIFQYYEKEERGRGNFPDRFSARQFPNYSSELNVNALLLGDSALYLCASSAGQGYEKLFFGSGTQLSVL.

The chain is built from TRBV11-2 and TRBJ1-1; possibly TRBD1 for D (5 bases). Looked up from germline, CDR1 is SGHAT and CDR2 is FQNNGV. The CDR3 has 14 amino acids. Trimming left V 3 bases short and J 1 base short, with 9 bases between. This chain's CDR3 is CASSFQDKNTEAFF. Here the CDR3 DNA reads TGTGCCAGCAGCTTCCAGGACAAGAACACTGAAGCTTTCTTT.

The gene calls are TRBV4-1 and TRBJ2-7; D is ambiguous. Germline-derived CDR1 and CDR2 are MGHRA and YSYEKL. The CDR3 consists of 14 residues. V dropped 0 bases and J dropped 0 bases, with 6 bases sitting between them. Here the CDR3 DNA reads TGCGCCAGCAGCCAAGATCCCTCCTCCTACGAGCAGTACTTC. Translation gives CASSQDPSSYEQYF.

The rearrangement uses TRBV5-4 and TRBJ2-2; TRBD1 agrees at 8 bases. Germline assignment: CDR1 SGHNT and CDR2 YYREEE (reference sequence). With 1 base clipped from V and 7 bases from J, the junction kept 6 bases outside the gene matches. This CDR3 region has 15 residues. CDR3 protein: CASSLWVRGRGELFF. The CDR3, as DNA: TGTGCCAGCAGCTTGTGGGTCAGGGGGCGCGGGGAGCTGTTTTTT.

The gene calls are TRBV5-4 and TRBJ2-7; TRBD1 agrees at 9 bases. V lost 2 bases, J lost 5 bases, and 5 bases stayed unmatched. This CDR3 comprises 14 residues. CDR1 is SGHNT, CDR2 YYREEE, per germline (reference sequence). In nucleotides, the CDR3 is TGTGCCAGCAGCTTCGGGACAGGGTCGAACGAGCAGTACTTC. Amino acid sequence: CASSFGTGSNEQYF.

The V and J genes are TRBV5-1 and TRBJ1-6, with 10 bases lining up with TRBD1. The ends lost 3 bases at V and 7 bases at J; junction bases unmatched: 4. Looked up from germline, CDR1 is SGHRS and CDR2 is YFSETQ. The CDR3 loop spans 15 amino acids. This chain's CDR3 is CASSSGTGVNSPLHF. In nucleotides, the CDR3 is TGCGCCAGCAGCTCAGGGACAGGGGTAAATTCACCCCTCCACTTT.

The V call is TRBV19, the J call TRBJ2-2; 8 bases map to TRBD1. This CDR3 comprises 16 residues. Germline lookup yields CDR1 LNHDA and CDR2 SQIVND (reference sequence). J was trimmed by 1 base and V by 7 bases; bases with no gene match: 8. CDR3 protein: CASTLGTGVNTGELFF. CDR3 DNA sequence: TGTGCCAGTACATTGGGGACAGGTGTGAACACCGGGGAGCTGTTTTTT.

V and J are TRBV30 and TRBJ2-7; no reliable D call. Germline CDR1 GTSNPN, CDR2 SVGIG (reference sequence). Trimming removed 2 bases at V and 0 bases at J, with 8 bases between. The CDR3 sequence is 13 residues long. Here the CDR3 DNA reads TGTGCCTGGAGTAGACGGGTCTCCTACGAGCAGTACTTC. It specifies CAWSRRVSYEQYF.

This clone was seen once. The chain employs TRBV10-3 and TRBJ1-5, with TRBD1 as a possible D gene (6 bases). CDR3 length: 13 residues. In germline, CDR1 is ENHRY, CDR2 SYGVKD. V was cut by 10 bases and J by 3 bases, with 13 bases left in between. This chain's CDR3 is CATRGALNQPQHF. CDR3 bases: TGTGCCACCAGGGGAGCCCTCAATCAGCCCCAGCATTTT.

The gene calls are TRBV28 and TRBJ2-5; D may be TRBD2 (5 bases). The germline V and J ends were trimmed by 4 bases and 7 bases, with 22 bases remaining between them. The V gene's germline CDR1 is MDHEN and CDR2 SYDVKM. CDR3 size: 16 residues. The CDR3: CASSSPLGVGMGTQYF. In nucleotides, the CDR3 is TGTGCCAGCAGTTCACCTCTCGGGGTGGGAATGGGGACCCAGTACTTC.

CDR3 amino acids: CASSSIGVRGNYGYTF. The CDR3 coding sequence is TGTGCCAGCAGTTCCATAGGGGTTAGGGGTAACTATGGCTACACCTTC. The chain employs TRBV6-6 and TRBJ1-2; D possibly corresponds to TRBD1 (5 bases). In germline, CDR1 is MNHNY, CDR2 SVGAGI (reference sequence). The CDR3 length is 16 residues. V gave up 4 bases and J gave up 1 base, with 16 bases separating them.

The chain carries TRBV28 and TRBJ2-5; 7 bases fit TRBD1. Unmatched junction bases numbered 8, after V lost 6 bases and J lost 1 base. CDR3 length equals 15 residues. CDR1 MDHEN and CDR2 SYDVKM come from the germline V gene. The CDR3 sequence is CASSSYGQVQETQYF. The CDR3 region has the DNA TGTGCCAGCAGCTCCTACGGACAGGTCCAAGAGACCCAGTACTTC.

J is TRBJ2-5 and V is TRBV7-9; 9 bases agree with TRBD1. Germline assignment: CDR1 SEHNR and CDR2 FQNEAQ (reference sequence). V shed 6 bases, J shed 5 bases, and the junction held 7 bases outside the gene matches. The CDR3 has 14 amino acids. CDR3 loop: CASRSRTGGETQYF. The DNA of the CDR3 is TGTGCCAGCAGGTCGCGCACAGGGGGCGAGACCCAGTACTTC.

This chain joins TRBV7-8 and TRBJ2-1; possible D gene TRBD2, 6 bases. This CDR3 has 17 amino acids. Trimming cost V 3 bases and J 5 bases, with 20 bases left between them. Germline V lookup: CDR1 SGHVS, CDR2 FQNEAQ. The CDR3 coding sequence is TGTGCCAGCAGCTTTATCGGAACAGCGGGCTTGAACAATGAGCAGTTCTTC. This translates into CASSFIGTAGLNNEQFF.